The rows below give T cell receptor beta chains drawn from one sample of a study of OX40 agonist ivuxolimab in advanced cancers. The table came from immunoSEQ multiplex PCR; TCRdb's copy has only in-frame clones and leaves some out. The sample lists tens of thousands of clones, 65% to 85% occurring once. Sequencing used CD4+ or CD8+ T cells sorted from blood, obtained in a trial of the OX40 agonist ivuxolimab. Source of these receptors: an adult with an advanced solid tumor such as melanoma, head and neck, liver or kidney cancer. CDR3s include the opening cysteine and the closing phenylalanine or tryptophan. D genes are given only for firm matches. Expanded clones get a size class; other rows say once, few or many, or leave the size out.

j_gene	v_gene	abundance	d_gene	CDR3aa	CDR3nt
TRBJ2-7	TRBV27	-	-	CASSLNGGEQYF	TGTGCCAGCAGTTTAAACGGAGGGGAGCAGTACTTC
TRBJ1-6	TRBV7-2	medium-sized	TRBD1	CASSPHRGHYNSPLHF	TGTGCCAGCAGCCCTCACAGGGGCCACTATAATTCACCCCTCCACTTT
TRBJ2-7	TRBV7-9	-	-	CASSLVLTLNEQYF	TGTGCCAGCAGCTTAGTTCTCACTCTGAACGAGCAGTACTTC
TRBJ2-3	TRBV5-1	-	TRBD2	CASSWGAGAALSTDTQYF	TGCGCCAGCAGCTGGGGAGCGGGAGCAGCTCTCTCCACAGATACGCAGTATTTT
TRBJ1-4	TRBV9	-	-	CASSPRQRQEKGWANEKLFF	TGTGCCAGCAGCCCCCGTCAACGGCAGGAAAAGGGATGGGCTAATGAAAAACTGTTTTTT
TRBJ2-1	TRBV30	once	-	CAWSVHREQFF	TGTGCCTGGAGTGTACATAGGGAGCAGTTCTTC
TRBJ2-1	TRBV19	-	TRBD2	CASRPTSGDQIYNEQFF	TGTGCCAGTAGGCCGACTAGCGGGGACCAAATTTACAATGAGCAGTTCTTC
TRBJ2-2	TRBV7-3	-	TRBD2	CASSLTLAGNTGELFF	TGTGCCAGCAGCTTAACACTAGCGGGGAACACCGGGGAGCTGTTTTTT
TRBJ2-5	TRBV19	-	-	CASSSGIEWETQYF	TGTGCCAGTAGTTCGGGGATCGAGTGGGAGACCCAGTACTTC
TRBJ2-6	TRBV7-9	-	-	CASSSDPSGANVLTF	TGTGCCAGCAGCTCCGACCCCTCTGGGGCCAACGTCCTGACTTTC
TRBJ1-5	TRBV27	-	TRBD1	CASSSAGGLNQPQHF	TGTGCCAGCAGTTCGGCAGGGGGCCTCAATCAGCCCCAGCATTTT
TRBJ1-1	TRBV29-1	-	-	CSVRQGGTEAFF	TGCAGCGTTCGGCAGGGAGGCACTGAAGCTTTCTTT
TRBJ2-7	TRBV11-2	-	TRBD1	CASSLDPSGQGYEQYF	TGTGCCAGCAGCTTAGATCCATCGGGACAGGGTTACGAGCAGTACTTC
TRBJ2-7	TRBV6-6	-	-	CASSYSSVYEQYF	TGTGCCAGCAGTTACTCGTCAGTCTACGAGCAGTACTTC
TRBJ2-7	TRBV27	-	-	CASSLSGPYEQYF	TGTGCCAGCAGTTTATCCGGGCCCTACGAGCAGTACTTC
TRBJ2-7	TRBV18	-	-	CASSPLVPAYEQYF	TGTGCCAGCTCACCACTGGTCCCGGCCTACGAGCAGTACTTC
TRBJ1-6	TRBV5-6	-	-	CASSLSQGWSPLHF	TGTGCCAGCAGCTTGTCTCAGGGTTGGTCACCCCTCCACTTT
TRBJ1-1	TRBV27	-	-	CASSPNREVTEAFF	TGTGCCAGCAGTCCAAACAGGGAAGTCACTGAAGCTTTCTTT
TRBJ2-3	TRBV9	-	TRBD2	CASSPGTSGDSDTQYF	TGTGCCAGCAGCCCCGGGACTAGCGGGGATTCAGATACGCAGTATTTT
TRBJ2-1	TRBV6-6	-	-	CASSQLLGVHNEQFF	TGTGCCAGCAGTCAACTCCTCGGGGTTCACAATGAGCAGTTCTTC
TRBJ1-4	TRBV4-3	-	TRBD1	CASSRDLDRGLEKLFF	TGCGCCAGCAGCCGCGACCTCGACAGGGGATTGGAAAAACTGTTTTTT
TRBJ2-7	TRBV28	-	-	CASSLSRGTDEQYF	TGTGCCAGCAGTTTATCCAGGGGAACCGACGAGCAGTACTTC
TRBJ2-3	TRBV9	-	-	CASSVWGREDTQYF	TGTGCCAGCAGCGTGTGGGGCCGGGAAGATACGCAGTATTTT
TRBJ2-1	TRBV7-3	-	-	CASSLGQYNEQFF	TGTGCCAGCAGCTTAGGACAGTACAATGAGCAGTTCTTC
TRBJ2-7	TRBV6-1	-	-	CASSVLETDYEQYF	TGTGCCAGCAGTGTCTTAGAGACGGACTACGAGCAGTACTTC
TRBJ2-2	TRBV13	-	TRBD1	CASSPGQGNTGELFF	TGTGCCAGCAGCCCCGGACAGGGCAACACCGGGGAGCTGTTTTTT
TRBJ2-7	TRBV27	once	TRBD1	CASSGGTGVYEQYF	TGTGCCAGCAGTGGGGGGACAGGGGTCTACGAGCAGTACTTC
TRBJ2-2	TRBV7-9	-	TRBD1	CASSFPGQYTGELFF	TGTGCCAGCAGCTTCCCGGGACAGTACACCGGGGAGCTGTTTTTT
TRBJ2-1	TRBV29-1	-	TRBD1	CSVSGTGPYNEQFF	TGCAGCGTTTCCGGGACAGGGCCCTACAATGAGCAGTTCTTC
TRBJ2-3	TRBV7-2	-	TRBD2	CASSPLAGGPDTQYF	TGTGCCAGCAGCCCGTTAGCGGGAGGGCCAGATACGCAGTATTTT
TRBJ2-7	TRBV5-1	once	-	CASSLEGGAKGYEQYF	TGCGCCAGCAGCTTGGAGGGCGGTGCCAAGGGGTACGAGCAGTACTTC
TRBJ1-6	TRBV5-6	-	-	CASSLLGETDSPLHF	TGTGCCAGCAGCTTACTAGGGGAAACAGATTCACCCCTCCACTTT
TRBJ2-1	TRBV11-2	-	-	CASSLDSPRPYNEQFF	TGTGCCAGCAGCTTAGATAGCCCCAGACCCTACAATGAGCAGTTCTTC
TRBJ2-3	TRBV4-1	-	-	CASSQLTEGKDTQYF	TGCGCCAGCAGCCAATTGACTGAGGGAAAGGATACGCAGTATTTT
TRBJ2-3	TRBV5-4	-	TRBD2	CASIPLGGYTQYF	TGTGCCAGCATTCCTCTGGGGGGGTATACGCAGTATTTT
TRBJ2-2	TRBV27	-	TRBD1	CASSSTGGTGELFF	TGTGCCAGCAGTTCGACAGGGGGCACCGGGGAGCTGTTTTTT
TRBJ2-5	TRBV6-1	-	-	CASSEGVIWTQYF	TGTGCCAGCAGTGAAGGGGTGATCTGGACCCAGTACTTC
TRBJ2-7	TRBV5-4	once	TRBD2	CASSGRGPSYEQYF	TGTGCCAGCAGCGGGAGGGGCCCTTCCTACGAGCAGTACTTC
TRBJ1-2	TRBV27	-	-	CASSLRGTPYGYTF	TGTGCCAGCAGTTTAAGGGGGACCCCCTATGGCTACACCTTC
TRBJ2-2	TRBV5-4	-	-	CASSSTSANTGELFF	TGTGCCAGCAGCTCTACATCTGCGAACACCGGGGAGCTGTTTTTT
TRBJ2-7	TRBV30	-	-	CAWSVHQADSYEQYF	TGTGCCTGGAGTGTACATCAAGCGGACTCCTACGAGCAGTACTTC
TRBJ2-7	TRBV28	-	TRBD1	CASRERQGGTYEQYF	TGTGCCAGCAGAGAACGACAGGGGGGAACCTACGAGCAGTACTTC
TRBJ2-1	TRBV4-2	-	-	CASSPTANEQFF	TGTGCCAGCAGCCCCACAGCGAATGAGCAGTTCTTC
TRBJ2-1	TRBV9	-	TRBD2	CASSVAMTSGRSNEQFF	TGTGCCAGCAGCGTAGCGATGACTAGCGGGAGATCGAATGAGCAGTTCTTC
TRBJ1-1	TRBV18	-	-	CASSPRETIEAFF	TGTGCCAGCTCACCCAGGGAAACTATTGAAGCTTTCTTT
TRBJ1-2	TRBV18	-	-	CASSPQDGYGYTF	TGTGCCAGCTCACCCCAGGACGGTTATGGCTACACCTTC
TRBJ2-2	TRBV27	medium-sized	TRBD1	CASKDRQGANTGELFF	TGTGCCAGCAAGGATAGGCAGGGGGCGAACACCGGGGAGCTGTTTTTT
TRBJ2-1	TRBV6-5	medium-sized	-	CASSYPGDNEQFF	TGTGCCAGCAGTTACCCCGGGGACAATGAGCAGTTCTTC
TRBJ2-1	TRBV13	once	TRBD2	CASSRGLAGGNEQFF	TGTGCCAGCAGCCGAGGACTAGCGGGAGGTAATGAGCAGTTCTTC
TRBJ2-1	TRBV6-6	-	-	CASSWSGPEISNEQFF	TGTGCCAGCAGTTGGAGCGGGCCCGAGATTTCCAATGAGCAGTTCTTC
TRBJ2-3	TRBV5-5	-	-	CASSLRGDTQYF	TGTGCCAGCAGCCTACGGGGGGATACGCAGTATTTT
TRBJ2-7	TRBV28	-	-	CASSSSPGHGRPF	TGTGCCAGCAGTTCCTCGCCGGGACACGGCCGTCCATTC
TRBJ1-4	TRBV11-2	-	-	CASSLGGEKLFF	TGTGCCAGCAGCTTAGGGGGCGAAAAACTGTTTTTT
TRBJ1-2	TRBV27	many	TRBD1	CASSMGQVYGYTF	TGTGCCAGCAGTATGGGACAGGTCTATGGCTACACCTTC